Presented here are 32 T cell receptor gamma chains from one specimen sequenced in a study of Vδ1+ human thymocytes. Study results and limitations: In the thymus, TRG and TRD repertoires looked highly polyclonal with Gaussian CDR3 lengths.

The template was reverse-transcribed extracted RNA. CDR3 amplicons came from multiplex PCR with pooled V-gene forward and constant-region reverse primers. TCRdb re-called the multiplex PCR reads with CATT. This sample has about 6,500 gamma-chain clones, with 42% found just once. Their antigens remain unidentified. The sequencing input was Vdelta1+ gamma-delta thymocytes from the thymus. Subset described: FACS-sorted CD3+ TCRalphabeta- TCRVdelta1+ TCRVdelta2- thymocytes. Receptors originate from a boy younger than two who had congenital heart surgery.

The chain recombines TRGV4 with TRGJ1 or TRGJ2. TCRdb leaves out the J gene; it was filled in here by matching the DNA to germline. Germline CDR1 and CDR2: EGSTGY and YDSYTSSV. J was trimmed by 9 bases and V by 0 bases; bases with no gene match: 5. The CDR3 totals 12 residues. CDR3 DNA sequence: TGTGCCACCTGGGATGGGGAGGGTAAGAAACTCTTT. Encoded protein: CATWDGEGKKLF.

This chain uses TRGV3 with TRGJ1 or TRGJ2. TCRdb does not report a J gene; here it was assigned by matching the DNA to germline references. The CDR3 sequence is 16 residues long. The J segment lost 1 base and the V segment lost 0 bases, leaving 9 bases of the junction unmatched. Germline V gene sequence: CDR1 VTNTFY, CDR2 YDVSTARD (reference sequence). The CDR3, as DNA: TGTGCCACCTGGGACAGGCGGGGTGATAATTATTATAAGAAACTCTTT. It codes for CATWDRRGDNYYKKLF.

Notes on this clone: A much larger clonotype is one base distant, so this may be a read error. This sample includes further DNA sequences coding for the same CDR3. This sequence joins TRGV8 and TRGJP2. TCRdb gives no J gene; it was assigned here by matching the DNA to germline. The germline CDR1 and CDR2 sequences are VENAVY and YDSYNSRV. Trimming took 1 base from V and 8 from J; bases not matched to a gene: 1. CDR3 size: 12 residues. CDR3 in amino acids: CATWDRDWIKTF. CDR3 nucleotide sequence: TGTGCCACCTGGGATAGAGATTGGATCAAGACGTTT.

About this clone: Distinct nucleotide sequences in the sample also encode this CDR3. The rearrangement links TRGV5 to TRGJ1 or TRGJ2. The J gene is absent in TCRdb and was assigned here via DNA matching to germline. The germline V gene has CDR1 VINAFY and CDR2 YDVSNSKD. The CDR3 spans 11 residues. Trimming cost V 1 base and J 10 bases; bases outside gene matches: 4. The CDR3 sequence: CATWDRGKKLF. CDR3 nucleotide sequence: TGTGCCACCTGGGACAGAGGGAAGAAACTCTTT.

The V and J genes are TRGV3 and TRGJ1 or TRGJ2. Here the J gene was assigned by germline matching of the DNA, as TCRdb has none. This CDR3 comprises 16 residues. The V gene end was trimmed by 0 bases and the J gene end by 0 bases; junction bases not matched to a gene: 8. Germline V gives CDR1 VTNTFY, CDR2 YDVSTARD (reference sequence). The CDR3 sequence is CATWDRRWSNYYKKLF. CDR3 in DNA: TGTGCCACCTGGGACAGGCGGTGGTCGAATTATTATAAGAAACTCTTT.

Worth noting for this clone: At one of its ends the junction is not consistent with the germline gene, which may arise from a read error. The genes are TRGV4 and TRGJ1 or TRGJ2. TCRdb records no J gene; here it was assigned by comparing the DNA to germline. CDR3 length: 13 amino acids. In germline, CDR1 is EGSTGY, CDR2 YDSYTSSV. The CDR3 DNA sequence: TGTGCCACCTGGGATCTCTATTATGATAAGAAACTCTTT. Translating gives CATWDLYYDKKLF.

This clone was counted between two and nine times. The genes are TRGV3 and TRGJ1 or TRGJ2. V shed 1 base and J 2 bases; nucleotides not matched to a gene: 5. The germline gives CDR1 VTNTFY, CDR2 YDVSTARD (reference sequence). The CDR3 consists of 14 residues. CDR3 sequence: CATWDSRYYYKKLF. CDR3 coding DNA: TGTGCCACCTGGGACAGCCGCTATTATTATAAGAAACTCTTT.

The rearrangement uses TRGV4 and TRGJ1 or TRGJ2. TCRdb lists no J gene, so it was determined here by aligning the DNA to germline. CDR1 is EGSTGY and CDR2 is YDSYTSSV in the germline V gene. The CDR3 has 12 residues. Trimming took 4 bases from V and 10 from J; bases not matched to a gene: 10. The CDR3 protein is CATWEAYMKKLF. CDR3 nucleotides: TGTGCCACCTGGGAGGCTTATATGAAGAAACTCTTT.

This clone was observed a handful of times. The chain employs TRGV9 and TRGJ1 or TRGJ2. Trimming at V came to 0 bases and at J to 6 bases, leaving 5 bases not matched to a gene. CDR3 length equals 13 residues. The germline V gene encodes CDR1 GITISATS and CDR2 ISYDGTV (reference sequence). The CDR3 region is CALWEVSPYKKLF. In nucleotides, the CDR3 is TGTGCCTTGTGGGAGGTGTCGCCTTATAAGAAACTCTTT.

The chain couples TRGV3 to TRGJP2. Looked up from germline, CDR1 is VTNTFY and CDR2 is YDVSTARD (reference sequence). The CDR3 covers 15 residues. Trimming removed 3 bases from V and 2 bases from J; junction bases left unmatched: 6. The CDR3 reads CATWDCRSSDWIKTF. The DNA for the CDR3 is TGTGCCACCTGGGACTGCAGAAGTAGTGATTGGATCAAGACGTTT.

The rearrangement links TRGV9 to TRGJ1 or TRGJ2. CDR1 and CDR2 from the germline V gene are GITISATS and ISYDGTV (reference sequence). The CDR3 is 11 residues long. With V trimmed by 0 bases and J by 11 bases, 4 bases remained unmatched. CDR3 DNA: TGTGCCTTGTGGGAGGTGCAGCAGAAACTCTTT. Amino acid sequence: CALWEVQQKLF.

For the J gene the call is TRGJ1 or TRGJ2; the V gene lacks a call. CDR3 length equals 14 residues. In DNA, the CDR3 is TGTGCCACCTGGGACAGAGGTGGCTATTATAAGAAACTCTTT. The encoded protein is CATWDRGGYYKKLF.

As regards this clone: The same CDR3 is also encoded by other DNA sequences in this sample. The V and J genes are TRGV5 and TRGJ1 or TRGJ2. The germline V gene encodes CDR1 VINAFY and CDR2 YDVSNSKD. There are 14 residues in the CDR3. Unmatched junction bases numbered 8, after V lost 0 bases and J lost 6 bases. This chain's CDR3 is CATWDRPLGYKKLF. The CDR3, as DNA: TGTGCCACCTGGGACAGGCCGTTGGGTTATAAGAAACTCTTT.

This clone was found a few times. The V call is TRGV9, the J call TRGJ1 or TRGJ2. The trim removed 2 bases at V and 0 bases at J, leaving 4 bases unmatched. The CDR3 sequence is 14 residues long. Germline V CDR1 and CDR2: GITISATS, ISYDGTV (reference sequence). CDR3 bases: TGTGCCTTGTGGGAGGCGCAGAATTATTATAAGAAACTCTTT. Its protein is CALWEAQNYYKKLF.

This clone is medium-sized by share. The chain is built from TRGV4 and TRGJ1 or TRGJ2. Germline values: CDR1 EGSTGY, CDR2 YDSYTSSV. The CDR3 runs to 13 residues. With V trimmed by 0 bases and J by 3 bases, 2 bases remained unmatched. DNA of the CDR3: TGTGCCACCTGGGATGGGCGTTATTATAAGAAACTCTTT. It translates to CATWDGRYYKKLF.

This clone was picked up a small number of times. A read error is possible here, since a much larger clone lies one base away. The rearrangement joins TRGV3 to TRGJ1 or TRGJ2. Assignment of the J gene here rests on matching the DNA to germline, because TCRdb gives none. CDR3 size: 12 residues. The V and J ends lost 0 bases and 7 bases, in that order; junction bases with no gene match: 3. Germline CDR1 reads VTNTFY; CDR2 reads YDVSTARD (reference sequence). CDR3 amino acids: CATWDRPYKKLF. In DNA form, the CDR3 reads TGTGCCACCTGGGACAGGCCATATAAGAAACTCTTT.

The V gene is TRGV3, the J gene TRGJ1 or TRGJ2. TCRdb offers no J gene call, so here the DNA was matched to germline to obtain one. The CDR3 covers 15 residues. Germline CDR1 VTNTFY, CDR2 YDVSTARD (reference sequence). V was clipped by 0 bases and J by 1 base; unmatched bases: 6. The CDR3 loop is CATWDRRANYYKKLF. DNA for the CDR3: TGTGCCACCTGGGACAGGCGGGCTAATTATTATAAGAAACTCTTT.

This chain uses TRGV8 with TRGJ1 or TRGJ2. The J gene was not available in TCRdb and was assigned here by matching the DNA to germline segments. The CDR3 totals 14 residues. Germline trimming cut 0 bases from V and 8 bases from J; bases unmatched to any gene: 10. Germline CDR1 reads VENAVY; CDR2 reads YDSYNSRV. The DNA for the CDR3 is TGTGCCACCTGGGATAGGCGGGGTTTTGATAAGAAACTCTTT. This translates into CATWDRRGFDKKLF.

The rearrangement uses TRGV4 and TRGJ1 or TRGJ2. The J gene, absent from TCRdb, was called here by matching the DNA to germline. Trimming at V came to 0 bases and at J to 3 bases, leaving 5 bases not matched to a gene. The CDR3 contains 14 residues. Germline V gene sequence: CDR1 EGSTGY, CDR2 YDSYTSSV. The CDR3 DNA reads as TGTGCCACCTGGGATGGGATGATTTATTATAAGAAACTCTTT. This gives the protein CATWDGMIYYKKLF.

The genes are TRGV9 and TRGJ1 or TRGJ2. J lost 8 bases, V lost 5 bases, and 9 bases had no gene match. Germline V gene data show CDR1 as GITISATS and CDR2 as ISYDGTV (reference sequence). The CDR3 loop spans 12 amino acids. Written as DNA, the CDR3 is TGTGCCTTGTGGGGGTGCGGGGATAAGAAACTCTTT. Protein product: CALWGCGDKKLF.

The chain is built from TRGV3 and TRGJ1 or TRGJ2. The J gene, left out of TCRdb, was set here by checking the DNA against germline. With V trimmed by 0 bases and J by 3 bases, 8 bases remained unmatched. From germline, CDR1 is VTNTFY and CDR2 YDVSTARD (reference sequence). The CDR3 spans 15 residues. The CDR3 DNA reads TGTGCCACCTGGGACAGGCAATTTGGTTATTATAAGAAACTCTTT. Encoded protein: CATWDRQFGYYKKLF.

V is TRGV8 and J is TRGJ1 or TRGJ2. TCRdb gives no J gene; it was assigned here by matching the DNA to germline. This CDR3 is 12 amino acids long. Per germline, CDR1 VENAVY and CDR2 YDSYNSRV. V trimming: 2 bases; J trimming: 6 bases; junction bases outside the gene matches: 4. The CDR3 nucleotides read TGTGCCACCTGGGATAAGGCTTATAAGAAACTCTTT. It specifies CATWDKAYKKLF.

As for this clone: Distinct nucleotide sequences in the sample also encode this CDR3. V is TRGV3 and J is TRGJP2. The J gene, absent from TCRdb, was called here by matching the DNA to germline. CDR1 is VTNTFY and CDR2 is YDVSTARD in the germline V gene (reference sequence). The CDR3 has 14 amino acids. J lost 6 bases, V lost 0 bases, and 4 bases had no gene match. CDR3: CATWDRRRDWIKTF. The CDR3 coding sequence is TGTGCCACCTGGGACAGGAGGCGTGATTGGATCAAGACGTTT.

A note on this clone: The identical CDR3 is also encoded by other nucleotide sequences in the sample. The genes are TRGV3 and TRGJ1 or TRGJ2. Here the J gene was assigned by germline matching of the DNA, as TCRdb has none. J was trimmed by 4 bases and V by 0 bases; bases with no gene match: 6. The length of the CDR3 is 14 residues. Germline V gene sequence: CDR1 VTNTFY, CDR2 YDVSTARD (reference sequence). DNA of the CDR3: TGTGCCACCTGGGACAGGCAGGGGTATTATAAGAAACTCTTT. Protein sequence: CATWDRQGYYKKLF.

This chain links TRGV9 with TRGJ1 or TRGJ2. Here the J gene came from matching the DNA to germline, since TCRdb omits it. There are 10 residues in the CDR3. V trimming: 6 bases; J trimming: 9 bases; junction bases outside the gene matches: 5. Germline assignment: CDR1 GITISATS and CDR2 ISYDGTV (reference sequence). The CDR3 spells CALWRGKKLF. As DNA, the CDR3 is TGTGCCTTGTGGAGGGGTAAGAAACTCTTT.

This clone has a handful of counts. The chain combines TRGV3 with TRGJ1 or TRGJ2. Trimming removed 2 bases from V and 12 bases from J; junction bases left unmatched: 7. The CDR3 loop spans 11 amino acids. The germline V gene encodes CDR1 VTNTFY and CDR2 YDVSTARD (reference sequence). The CDR3 coding sequence is TGTGCCACCTGGGACAAAGGCGCGAAACTCTTT. Its protein product is CATWDKGAKLF.

The chain employs TRGV9 and TRGJP. The J gene, missing from TCRdb, was assigned here through DNA to germline matching. The trim removed 8 bases at V and 9 bases at J, leaving 13 bases unmatched. The CDR3 has 16 residues. Germline CDR1 is GITISATS and CDR2 is ISYDGTV (reference sequence). The DNA of the CDR3 is TGTGCCTTGTATACCCCCCTGGCGTTGGGCAAAAAAATCAAGGTATTT. Translating gives CALYTPLALGKKIKVF.

Points on this clone: An end of the junction differs from the germline gene, which may be a read error. The same CDR3 is also encoded by other DNA sequences in this sample. The chain employs TRGV5 and TRGJ1 or TRGJ2. No J gene was available from TCRdb, and it was assigned here by a germline match of the DNA. This CDR3 is built from 11 residues. CDR1 and CDR2 (germline): VINAFY, YDVSNSKD. The DNA for the CDR3 is TGTGCAACCTGGGACACCAGGGAGAAACTCTTT. It translates to CATWDTREKLF.

This clone came up a few times. The rearrangement joins TRGV4 to TRGJ1 or TRGJ2. Germline CDR1 reads EGSTGY; CDR2 reads YDSYTSSV. V gave up 4 bases and J gave up 3 bases; unmatched junction bases: 12. This CDR3 is built from 15 residues. The CDR3 sequence is CATWEFPRLYYKKLF. CDR3 sequence (DNA): TGTGCCACCTGGGAATTCCCGCGCCTTTATTATAAGAAACTCTTT.

To note about this clone: A junction boundary mismatches the germline segment, possibly from a read error. The rearrangement joins TRGV5 to TRGJ1 or TRGJ2. The CDR3 covers 12 residues. Germline lookup yields CDR1 VINAFY and CDR2 YDVSNSKD. The CDR3 sequence is CATGDRRYKKLF. DNA for the CDR3: TGTGCCACCGGGGACAGGCGCTATAAGAAACTATTT.

This clone has more than one count but fewer than ten. The gene calls are TRGV3 and TRGJ1 or TRGJ2. The J segment lost 10 bases and the V segment lost 4 bases, leaving 13 bases of the junction unmatched. Per germline, CDR1 VTNTFY and CDR2 YDVSTARD (reference sequence). This CDR3 has 13 residues. The CDR3 sequence: CATWEKDHQKKLF. CDR3 sequence (DNA): TGTGCCACCTGGGAAAAGGACCACCAGAAGAAACTCTTT.

Concerning this clone: A read error may produce the germline difference seen at one junction end. V and J are TRGV8 and TRGJ1 or TRGJ2. The J gene, missing from TCRdb, was assigned here through DNA to germline matching. CDR3 size: 15 residues. Germline CDR1 is VENAVY and CDR2 is YDSYNSRV. DNA for the CDR3: TGTGCAACCTGGTCGACCTGCGATGGGTATTATAAGAAACTCTTT. Its translation: CATWSTCDGYYKKLF.